The rows below give T cell receptor beta chains drawn from one sample of a study of CD8 T cells in ankylosing spondylitis. TCRdb analysed the 5' RACE reads with MiXCR anew, one entry per CDR3 protein. This sample has 150,000 to 200,000 distinct CDR3 sequences, with approximately 18% found just once. The sample taken for sequencing was blood, either unsorted or a sorted T cell fraction (not recorded which). These receptors were taken from a male donor aged 5-30 years with ankylosing spondylitis or in good health (not recorded which). Each CDR3 is given with its conserved first and last residue. The D gene is left open where the match is weak. Clone size is given for some rows only: seen once, a few or many times, or a class if the clone is expanded.

TRBJ2-1 TRBV2 TRBD2 - CASSEGTSGTYNEQFF TGTGCCAGCAGTGAGGGGACTAGCGGAACCTACAATGAGCAGTTCTTC
TRBJ2-4 TRBV4-1 - many CASSQDSNIQYF TGCGCCAGCAGCCAAGATAGCAACATTCAGTACTTC
TRBJ1-3 TRBV4-1 - many CASSQSPAGNTIYF TGCGCCAGCAGCCAATCTCCAGCTGGAAACACCATATATTTT
TRBJ2-3 TRBV11-1 TRBD1 many CASSLVPGGDTQYF TGTGCCAGCAGCTTGGTGCCAGGGGGAGATACGCAGTATTTT
TRBJ1-1 TRBV5-6 - - CASSARGTEAFF TGTGCCAGCAGCGCCCGTGGCACTGAAGCTTTCTTT
TRBJ2-3 TRBV4-2 TRBD1 many CASSQDLQSGGEGDTQYF TGTGCCAGCAGCCAAGATCTTCAATCAGGGGGTGAAGGAGATACGCAGTATTTT
TRBJ2-2 TRBV20-1 TRBD2 many CSARAGGNTGELFF TGCAGTGCTAGGGCGGGAGGCAACACCGGGGAGCTGTTTTTT
TRBJ1-4 TRBV6-2/TRBV6-3 TRBD1 many CASSYPGQNEKLFF TGTGCCAGCAGTTACCCGGGACAGAATGAAAAACTGTTTTTT
TRBJ2-3 TRBV12-3/TRBV12-4 TRBD2 many CASRGGRTNTDTQYF TGTGCCAGCCGAGGCGGGAGGACAAACACAGATACGCAGTATTTT
TRBJ2-3 TRBV27 TRBD2 - CASGLREGTQYF TGTGCCAGCGGTTTGCGGGAGGGGACGCAGTATTTT
TRBJ2-2 TRBV7-2 - - CASSVRAGFTTGELFF TGTGCCAGCAGCGTTAGGGCGGGATTTACCACCGGGGAGCTGTTTTTT
TRBJ2-1 TRBV5-1 TRBD2 many CASSSAGAYNEQFF TGCGCCAGCAGTTCTGCGGGAGCCTACAATGAGCAGTTCTTC
TRBJ1-1 TRBV18 - - CASSPPYSTNTEAFF TGTGCCAGCTCACCACCTTACTCGACGAACACTGAAGCTTTCTTT
TRBJ2-1 TRBV6-5 TRBD2 many CATRTSGTRGEQFF TGTGCCACACGGACTAGCGGAACTAGGGGTGAGCAGTTCTTC
TRBJ2-1 TRBV12-3/TRBV12-4 TRBD2 many CASSFLAGVGSEQFF TGTGCCAGCAGTTTCCTAGCGGGAGTGGGGAGTGAGCAGTTCTTC
TRBJ2-5 TRBV29-1 TRBD1 - CSVEPWDGTGGEGTQYF TGCAGCGTTGAACCATGGGACGGGACAGGGGGCGAGGGGACCCAGTACTTC
TRBJ1-5 TRBV5-6 - - CASSPRGPGRNQPQHF TGTGCCAGCAGCCCCAGGGGCCCAGGACGCAATCAGCCCCAGCATTTT
TRBJ2-5 TRBV7-2 - many CASSSLGEETQYF TGTGCCAGCAGCTCCCTGGGGGAAGAGACCCAGTACTTC
TRBJ2-1 TRBV29-1 TRBD1 many CSATGVEQFF TGCAGCGCGACAGGGGTTGAGCAGTTCTTC
TRBJ2-5 TRBV4-1 - many CASSQSLGTGQTETQYF TGCGCCAGCAGCCAGTCCCTTGGTACAGGGCAAACGGAGACCCAGTACTTC
TRBJ2-3 TRBV20-1 TRBD2 many CSAPLGASGRALSTDTQYF TGCAGTGCACCACTTGGGGCTAGCGGGAGGGCCCTTAGCACAGATACGCAGTATTTT
TRBJ2-1 TRBV24-1 TRBD1 many CATSDSLRLRQGAKNEQFF TGTGCCACCAGTGATTCCCTCCGCCTTCGACAGGGGGCAAAGAATGAGCAGTTCTTC
TRBJ2-1 TRBV20-1 - many CSAAGTGVVGEQFF TGCAGTGCCGCCGGGACTGGCGTTGTGGGAGAGCAGTTCTTC
TRBJ1-3 TRBV18 TRBD1 many CASSPRPGGSGNTIYF TGTGCCAGCTCACCACGACCAGGGGGCTCTGGAAACACCATATATTTT
TRBJ2-3 TRBV6-6 TRBD2 - CASSTGTSGSDTQYF TGTGCCAGCAGTACTGGGACTAGCGGGAGCGATACGCAGTATTTT
TRBJ2-5 TRBV24-1 - many CATSGFQETQYF TGTGCCACCAGCGGCTTCCAAGAGACCCAGTACTTC
TRBJ2-5 TRBV25-1 - few CASSEGEQETQYF TGTGCCAGCAGTGAGGGGGAACAAGAGACCCAGTACTTC
TRBJ2-1 TRBV12-3/TRBV12-4 - - CASSDAGNEQFF TGTGCCAGCAGTGATGCGGGAAATGAGCAGTTCTTC
TRBJ1-5 TRBV12-3/TRBV12-4 - many CASSPQTNQPQHF TGTGCCAGCAGCCCCCAAACCAATCAGCCCCAGCATTTT
TRBJ1-5 TRBV24-1 - many CATSQNREGGNQPQHF TGTGCCACCAGTCAAAACAGGGAGGGGGGCAATCAGCCCCAGCATTTT
TRBJ2-3 TRBV24-1 - - CATSDLGQGTDTQYF TGTGCCACCAGTGATTTGGGTCAAGGGACAGATACGCAGTATTTT
TRBJ2-3 TRBV9 TRBD2 many CASSAHSGDYTDTQYF TGTGCCAGCAGCGCCCATAGCGGGGACTACACAGATACGCAGTATTTT
TRBJ1-4 TRBV20-1 - many CSASRPTPRTNEKLFF TGCAGTGCTAGTAGGCCCACTCCACGGACTAATGAAAAACTGTTTTTT
TRBJ2-4 TRBV12-3/TRBV12-4 - many CASSSEAALAKNIQYF TGTGCCAGCAGTTCAGAAGCGGCCCTAGCCAAAAACATTCAGTACTTC
TRBJ2-5 TRBV7-6 - - CASSTFVGETQYF TGTGCCAGCAGCACCTTCGTGGGGGAGACCCAGTACTTC
TRBJ2-3 TRBV16 TRBD2 many CASSQPSGRALDTQYF TGTGCCAGCAGCCAACCAAGCGGGAGGGCCTTGGATACGCAGTATTTT
TRBJ2-3 TRBV29-1 TRBD1 - CSVGYRGRDTQYF TGCAGCGTTGGGTACAGGGGTAGGGATACGCAGTATTTT
TRBJ2-5 TRBV29-1 - few CSVSRGGQQETQYF TGCAGCGTCTCCAGGGGGGGACAGCAAGAGACCCAGTACTTC
TRBJ1-3 TRBV6-5 - many CASSTIAGNTIYF TGTGCCAGCAGTACCATAGCCGGAAACACCATATATTTT
TRBJ2-1 TRBV20-1 TRBD2 - CSATGRSYNEQFF TGCAGTGCTACCGGGAGGTCCTACAATGAGCAGTTCTTC
TRBJ2-1 TRBV7-3 - many CASSPPGYYNEQFF TGTGCCAGCAGCCCTCCTGGATACTACAATGAGCAGTTCTTC
TRBJ2-3 TRBV24-1 - many CATSDEGFKDTQYF TGTGCCACCAGTGACGAGGGGTTCAAAGATACGCAGTATTTT
TRBJ2-1 TRBV12-3/TRBV12-4 - many CASSLQTSSGNEQFF TGTGCCAGCTCCCTCCAGACTAGTTCAGGGAATGAGCAGTTCTTC
TRBJ2-7 TRBV11-2 - once CASSKPLSYEQYF TGTGCCAGCAGCAAACCCCTTTCCTACGAGCAGTACTTC